This record covers a single TCR beta chain. Original handling: Nucleated cell counts were estimated from reference gene primer amplification. Some clones are missing from TCRdb's copy, which holds only in-frame ones; the method was immunoSEQ multiplex PCR. V and J calls and clone size are copied from that table; D and trimming were computed from the DNA. The data contain around 160,000 clones, around 90% of them singletons. These data are taken from a study of blood T cell repertoires in COVID-19. Study in general: The United States, Italy and Spain provided the acute and convalescent COVID-19 samples.

The germline CDR1 and CDR2 sequences are MNHEY and SMNVEV (reference sequence). The CDR3 loop spans 15 amino acids. V shed 7 bases and J shed 7 bases, with 19 bases lying between them. The clonotype originates from a man aged 55 to 70 with acute or convalescent COVID-19. The gene calls are TRBV27 and TRBJ1-4; the D gene is possibly TRBD1 (5 bases). Sequencing was performed on peripheral blood. The CDR3 nucleotides are TGTGCCAGCATGGTCAGGGTTGGTCATGGTGAAAAACTGTTTTTT. This translates into CASMVRVGHGEKLFF.